The 6 T cell receptor beta chains in this list originate from one sample, sequenced in a study of T cell responses to AZD1222 COVID-19 vaccine. Sequencing used immunoSEQ multiplex PCR; TCRdb keeps in-frame clones, though not all of them. The data contain some 120,000 clones, roughly 85% of them singletons. The starting material was peripheral blood, obtained on day 0 of AZD1222 vaccination. Receptor source: an adult in good health.

The chain links TRBV10-1 to TRBJ2-1; a possible D gene is TRBD1 (6 bases). Per the germline V gene, CDR1 is WNHNN and CDR2 is SYGVQD (reference sequence). Trimming removed 2 bases from V and 0 bases from J, with 8 bases in between. The length of the CDR3 is 15 residues. The CDR3 sequence is CASSEGQSSYNEQFF. The DNA for the CDR3 is TGCGCCAGCAGTGAGGGACAGAGCTCCTACAATGAGCAGTTCTTC.

This sequence joins TRBV7-2 and TRBJ2-2; D unclear. This CDR3 is built from 13 residues. V was trimmed by 5 bases and J by 0 bases, leaving 4 bases between them. From germline, CDR1 is SGHTA and CDR2 FQGNSA. CDR3 region: CASSLTNTGELFF. For the CDR3, the DNA is TGTGCCAGCAGCCTGACGAACACCGGGGAGCTGTTTTTT.

DNA for the CDR3: TGTGCCAGCAGCCCCTATATGGGCACTGAAGCTTTCTTT. Its protein product is CASSPYMGTEAFF. The chain carries TRBV7-9 and TRBJ1-1; D gene unclear. The ends were cut back, 5 bases at V and 4 bases at J, with 11 bases in the middle. Germline loops: CDR1 SEHNR, CDR2 FQNEAQ (reference sequence). This CDR3 is 13 amino acids long.

This clone occurred once. The V and J genes are TRBV7-2 and TRBJ2-3, with 13 bases fitting TRBD2. The germline V gene encodes CDR1 SGHTA and CDR2 FQGNSA. The V and J ends lost 8 bases and 4 bases, in that order; junction bases with no gene match: 3. The CDR3 length is 14 residues. CDR3 DNA: TGTGCCAGCCGACTAGCGGGAGGCCCAGATACGCAGTATTTT. Protein product: CASRLAGGPDTQYF.

This clone was detected only once. The V gene is TRBV4-1, the J gene TRBJ1-2, with TRBD1 matching over 11 bases. V was pared by 5 bases and J by 7 bases, with 9 bases of the junction left unmatched. Germline V gene data show CDR1 as MGHRA and CDR2 as YSYEKL. The CDR3 consists of 15 residues. This CDR3 is CASSTGQGEGSGYTF. DNA for the CDR3: TGCGCCAGCAGCACGGGACAGGGGGAGGGAAGTGGCTACACCTTC.

The rearrangement links TRBV24-1 to TRBJ2-3; possibly TRBD1 or TRBD2 for D (6 bases each). Deletions cut 0 bases from V and 10 bases from J, with 19 bases between. CDR1 and CDR2 from the germline V gene are KGHDR and SFDVKD. This CDR3 contains 16 residues. CDR3 in amino acids: CATSDLDRLGGSAQYF. CDR3 coding DNA: TGTGCCACCAGTGATTTGGACAGGCTCGGGGGCTCTGCGCAGTATTTT.